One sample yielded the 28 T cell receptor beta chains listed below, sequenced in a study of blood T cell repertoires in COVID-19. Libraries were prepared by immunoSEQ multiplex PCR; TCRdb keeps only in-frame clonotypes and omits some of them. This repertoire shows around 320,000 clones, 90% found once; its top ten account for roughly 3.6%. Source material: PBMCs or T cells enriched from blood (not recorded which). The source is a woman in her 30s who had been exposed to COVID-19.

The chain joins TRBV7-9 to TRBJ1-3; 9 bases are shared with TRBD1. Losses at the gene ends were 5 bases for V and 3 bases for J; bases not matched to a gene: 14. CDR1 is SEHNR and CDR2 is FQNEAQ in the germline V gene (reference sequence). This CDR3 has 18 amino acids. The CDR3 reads CASSTKSTGGVNGNTIYF. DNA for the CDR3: TGTGCCAGCAGCACCAAATCAACAGGGGGCGTAAATGGAAACACCATATATTTT.

The CDR3 spells CASSLRTGNEKLFF. The CDR3, as DNA: TGTGCCAGCAGCCTGCGGACAGGGAATGAAAAACTGTTTTTT. This sequence joins TRBV3-1 (or the pseudogene TRBV3-2) and TRBJ1-4; 8 bases fit TRBD1. J lost 5 bases, V lost 4 bases, and 3 bases had no gene match. Germline loops: CDR1 LGHDT, CDR2 YNNKEL (reference sequence). This CDR3 comprises 14 residues.

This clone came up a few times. The CDR3 DNA reads TGCGCCAGCAGCCGGGACAGCAACTCTGGAAACACCATATATTTT. Translating gives CASSRDSNSGNTIYF. The V and J genes are TRBV4-3 and TRBJ1-3; 7 positions agree with TRBD1. The V gene end was trimmed by 4 bases and the J gene end by 0 bases; junction bases not matched to a gene: 3. This CDR3 comprises 15 residues. Germline CDR1 reads LGHNA; CDR2 reads YSLEER.

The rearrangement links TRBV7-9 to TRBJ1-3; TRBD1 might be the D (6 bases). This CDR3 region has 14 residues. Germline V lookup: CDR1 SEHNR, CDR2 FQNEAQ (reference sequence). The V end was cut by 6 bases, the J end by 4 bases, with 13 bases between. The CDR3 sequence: CASRSGGAGNTIYF. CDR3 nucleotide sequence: TGTGCCAGCAGATCGGGGGGCGCCGGAAACACCATATATTTT.

Written as DNA, the CDR3 is TGTGCCAGTAGTATGGACAGGGAGGGCAACTATGGCTACACCTTC. It is translated as CASSMDREGNYGYTF. This chain links TRBV19 with TRBJ1-2, with 8 bases fitting TRBD1. The CDR3 totals 15 residues. V shed 3 bases and J 2 bases; nucleotides not matched to a gene: 5. Germline V gene sequence: CDR1 LNHDA, CDR2 SQIVND (reference sequence).

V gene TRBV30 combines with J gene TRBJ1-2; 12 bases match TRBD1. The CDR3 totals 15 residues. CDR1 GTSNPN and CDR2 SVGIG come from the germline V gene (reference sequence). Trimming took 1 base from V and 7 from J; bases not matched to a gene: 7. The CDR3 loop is CAWSDHRDRGPGYTF. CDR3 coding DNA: TGTGCCTGGAGTGACCACAGGGACAGGGGGCCTGGCTACACCTTC.

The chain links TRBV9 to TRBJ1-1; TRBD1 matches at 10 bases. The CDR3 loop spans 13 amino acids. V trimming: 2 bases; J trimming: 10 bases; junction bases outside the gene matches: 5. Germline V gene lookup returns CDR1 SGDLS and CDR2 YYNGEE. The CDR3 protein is CASSVGQGPGAFF. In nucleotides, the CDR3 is TGTGCCAGCAGCGTGGGACAGGGGCCCGGAGCTTTCTTT.

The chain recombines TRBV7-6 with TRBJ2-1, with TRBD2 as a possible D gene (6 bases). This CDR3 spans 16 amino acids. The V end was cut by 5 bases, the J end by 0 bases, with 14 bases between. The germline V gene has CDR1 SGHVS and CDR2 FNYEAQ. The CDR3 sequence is CASSPGGAYSYNEQFF. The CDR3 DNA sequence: TGTGCCAGCAGCCCCGGAGGGGCCTACTCCTACAATGAGCAGTTCTTC.

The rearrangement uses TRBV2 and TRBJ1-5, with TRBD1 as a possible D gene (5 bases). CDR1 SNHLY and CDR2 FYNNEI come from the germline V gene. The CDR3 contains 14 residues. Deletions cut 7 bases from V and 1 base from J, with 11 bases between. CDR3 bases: TGTGCCAGCACTTGGGACTGGAGCAATCAGCCCCAGCATTTT. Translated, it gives CASTWDWSNQPQHF.

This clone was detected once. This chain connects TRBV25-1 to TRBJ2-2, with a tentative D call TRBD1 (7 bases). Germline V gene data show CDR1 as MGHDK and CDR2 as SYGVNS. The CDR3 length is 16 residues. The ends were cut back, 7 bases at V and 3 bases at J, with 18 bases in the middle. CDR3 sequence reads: CASTGGSGGYTGELFF. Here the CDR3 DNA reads TGTGCCAGCACTGGGGGGTCAGGGGGATACACCGGGGAGCTGTTTTTT.

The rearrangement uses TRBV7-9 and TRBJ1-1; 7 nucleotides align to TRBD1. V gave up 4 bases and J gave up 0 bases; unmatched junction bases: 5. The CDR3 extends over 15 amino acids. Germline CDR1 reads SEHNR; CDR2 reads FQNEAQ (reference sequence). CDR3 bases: TGTGCCAGCAGCTCTACGACAGGGATGAACACTGAAGCTTTCTTT. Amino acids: CASSSTTGMNTEAFF.

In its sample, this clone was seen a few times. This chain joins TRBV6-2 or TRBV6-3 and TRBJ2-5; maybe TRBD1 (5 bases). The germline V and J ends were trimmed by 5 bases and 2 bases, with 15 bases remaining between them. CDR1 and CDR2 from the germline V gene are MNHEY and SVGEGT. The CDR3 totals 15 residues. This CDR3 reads CASSAYRGLQETQYF. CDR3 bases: TGTGCCAGCAGTGCTTATAGGGGTCTGCAAGAGACCCAGTACTTC.

The CDR3 loop is CASSQDPGGSSYNEQFF. CDR3 nucleotides: TGCGCCAGCAGCCAAGATCCCGGGGGGAGCTCCTACAATGAGCAGTTCTTC. The rearrangement links TRBV4-1 to TRBJ2-1, with 7 bases lining up with TRBD2. V dropped 0 bases and J dropped 0; count of bases not matched to a gene: 5. The CDR3 is made up of 17 amino acids. Per the germline V gene, CDR1 is MGHRA and CDR2 is YSYEKL.

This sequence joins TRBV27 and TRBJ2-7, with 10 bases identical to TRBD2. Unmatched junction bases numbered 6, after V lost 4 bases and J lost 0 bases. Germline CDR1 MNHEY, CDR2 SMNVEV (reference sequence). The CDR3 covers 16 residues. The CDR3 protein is CASSSGLAIVSYEQYF. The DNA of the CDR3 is TGTGCCAGCAGTTCGGGACTAGCGATCGTCTCCTACGAGCAGTACTTC.

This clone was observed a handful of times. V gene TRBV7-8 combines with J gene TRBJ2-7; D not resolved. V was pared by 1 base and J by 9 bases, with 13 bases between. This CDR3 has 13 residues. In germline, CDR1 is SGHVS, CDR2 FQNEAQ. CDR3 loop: CASSLEWSGGQYF. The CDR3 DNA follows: TGTGCCAGCAGCTTAGAATGGTCAGGTGGGCAGTACTTC.

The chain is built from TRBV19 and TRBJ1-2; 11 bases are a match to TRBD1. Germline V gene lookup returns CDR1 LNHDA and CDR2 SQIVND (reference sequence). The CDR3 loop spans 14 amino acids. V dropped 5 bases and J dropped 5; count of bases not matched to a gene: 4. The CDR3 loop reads CASSPRDRGYGYTF. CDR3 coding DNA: TGTGCCAGTAGTCCCCGGGACAGGGGGTATGGCTACACCTTC.

For the CDR3, the DNA is TGTGCCAGCAGCGTAGCTTCGACAGGGGTTGGGGAGCTGTTTTTT. Translating it yields CASSVASTGVGELFF. The chain is built from TRBV9 and TRBJ2-2; 8 nucleotides line up with TRBD1. With V trimmed by 0 bases and J by 8 bases, 6 bases remained unmatched. This CDR3 is built from 15 residues. Germline V gene lookup returns CDR1 SGDLS and CDR2 YYNGEE. The full variable domain, in which reference TRBV9 and TRBJ2-2 provide the parts outside the CDR3, is DSGVTQTPKHLITATGQRVTLRCSPRSGDLSVYWYQQSLDQGLQFLIQYYNGEERAKGNILERFSAQQFPDLHSELNLSSLELGDSALYFCASSVASTGVGELFFGEGSRLTVL.

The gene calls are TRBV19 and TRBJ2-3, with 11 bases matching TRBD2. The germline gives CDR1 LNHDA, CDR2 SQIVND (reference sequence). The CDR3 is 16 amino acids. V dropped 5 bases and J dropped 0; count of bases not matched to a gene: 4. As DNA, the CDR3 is TGTGCCAGTAGTTTCCGGACTAGCGGGAGCACAGATACGCAGTATTTT. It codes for CASSFRTSGSTDTQYF.

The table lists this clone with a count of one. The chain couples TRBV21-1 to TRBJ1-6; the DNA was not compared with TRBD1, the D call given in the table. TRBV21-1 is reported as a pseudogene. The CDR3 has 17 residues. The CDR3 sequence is CASSPRTVGSYNSPLHF. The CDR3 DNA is TGTGCCAGCAGCCCAAGGACAGTAGGCTCCTATAATTCACCCCTCCACTTT.

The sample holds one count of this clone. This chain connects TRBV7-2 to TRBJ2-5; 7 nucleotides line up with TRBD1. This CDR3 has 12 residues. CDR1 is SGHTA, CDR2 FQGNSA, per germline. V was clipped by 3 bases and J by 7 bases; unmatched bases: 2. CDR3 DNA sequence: TGTGCCAGCAGCTTCAGACAGGGGACCCAGTACTTC. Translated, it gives CASSFRQGTQYF.

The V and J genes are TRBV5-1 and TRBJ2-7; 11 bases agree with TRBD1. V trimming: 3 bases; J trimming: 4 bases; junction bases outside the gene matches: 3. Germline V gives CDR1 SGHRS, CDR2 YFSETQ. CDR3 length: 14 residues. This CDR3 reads CASSWTGGGYEQYF. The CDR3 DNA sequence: TGCGCCAGCAGCTGGACAGGGGGCGGGTACGAGCAGTACTTC.

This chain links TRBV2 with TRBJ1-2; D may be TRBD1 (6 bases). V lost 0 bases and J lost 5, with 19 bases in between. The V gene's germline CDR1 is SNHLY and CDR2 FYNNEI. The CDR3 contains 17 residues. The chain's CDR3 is CASSEALLRTERYGYTF. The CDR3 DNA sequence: TGTGCCAGCAGTGAAGCGCTTTTAAGGACAGAAAGATATGGCTACACCTTC. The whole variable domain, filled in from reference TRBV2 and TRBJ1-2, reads EPEVTQTPSHQVTQMGQEVILRCVPISNHLYFYWYRQILGQKVEFLVSFYNNEISEKSEIFDDQFSVERPDGSNFTLKIRSTKLEDSAMYFCASSEALLRTERYGYTFGSGTRLTVV.

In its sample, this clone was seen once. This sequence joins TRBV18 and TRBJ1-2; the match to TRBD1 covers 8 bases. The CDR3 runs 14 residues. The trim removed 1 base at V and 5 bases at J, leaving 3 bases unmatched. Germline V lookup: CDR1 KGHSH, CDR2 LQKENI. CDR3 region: CASSPQDRAYGYTF. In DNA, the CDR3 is TGTGCCAGCTCACCACAGGACAGGGCGTATGGCTACACCTTC.

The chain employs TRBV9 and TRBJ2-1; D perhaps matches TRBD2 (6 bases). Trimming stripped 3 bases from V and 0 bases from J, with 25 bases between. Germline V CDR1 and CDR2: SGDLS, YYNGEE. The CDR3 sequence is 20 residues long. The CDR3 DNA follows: TGTGCCAGCAGCGGACCTTCTGGGACTCACATAAGGGGCTCCTACAATGAGCAGTTCTTC. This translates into CASSGPSGTHIRGSYNEQFF.

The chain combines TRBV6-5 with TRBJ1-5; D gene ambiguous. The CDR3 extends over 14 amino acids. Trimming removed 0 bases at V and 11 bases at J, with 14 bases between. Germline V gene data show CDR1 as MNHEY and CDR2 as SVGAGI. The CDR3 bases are TGTGCCAGCAGTTACTCGAGAGGAAGCGGGACCCAGCATTTT. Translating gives CASSYSRGSGTQHF.

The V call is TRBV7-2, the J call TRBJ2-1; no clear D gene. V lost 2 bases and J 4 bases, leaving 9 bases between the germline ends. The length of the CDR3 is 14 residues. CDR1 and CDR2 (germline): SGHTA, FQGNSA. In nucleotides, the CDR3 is TGTGCCAGCAGCTTAAACCCGGGTTACAATGAGCAGTTCTTC. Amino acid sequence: CASSLNPGYNEQFF.

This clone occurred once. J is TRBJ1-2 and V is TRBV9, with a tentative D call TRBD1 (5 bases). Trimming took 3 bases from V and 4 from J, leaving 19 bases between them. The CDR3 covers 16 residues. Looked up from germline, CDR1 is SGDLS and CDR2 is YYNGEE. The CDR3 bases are TGTGCCAGCAGCGAGCGGGGGACCTACTCATTCTATGGCTACACCTTC. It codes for CASSERGTYSFYGYTF.

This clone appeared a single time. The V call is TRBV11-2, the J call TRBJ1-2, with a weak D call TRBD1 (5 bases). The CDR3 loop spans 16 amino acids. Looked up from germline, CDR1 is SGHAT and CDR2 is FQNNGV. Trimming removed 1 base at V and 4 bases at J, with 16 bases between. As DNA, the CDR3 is TGTGCCAGCAGCTTAGGCCCTCCCAGGGATGGCTATGGCTACACCTTC. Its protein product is CASSLGPPRDGYGYTF. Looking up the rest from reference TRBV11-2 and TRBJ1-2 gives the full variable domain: EAGVAQSPRYKIIEKRQSVAFWCNPISGHATLYWYQQILGQGPKLLIQFQNNGVVDDSQLPKDRFSAERLKGVDSTLKIQPAKLEDSAVYLCASSLGPPRDGYGYTFGSGTRLTVV.